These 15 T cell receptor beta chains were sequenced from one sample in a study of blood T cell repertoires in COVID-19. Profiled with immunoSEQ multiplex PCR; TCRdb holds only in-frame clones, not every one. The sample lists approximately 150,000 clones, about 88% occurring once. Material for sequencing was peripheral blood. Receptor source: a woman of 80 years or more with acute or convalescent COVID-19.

CDR3 sequence: CASSQDRRGETQYF. The CDR3 nucleotides are TGTGCCAGCAGCCAAGATCGGCGGGGGGAGACCCAGTACTTC. The chain carries TRBV4-2 and TRBJ2-5; 7 bases agree with TRBD2. V lost 0 bases, J lost 5 bases, and 3 bases stayed unmatched. CDR3 size: 14 residues. The germline V gene encodes CDR1 LGHNA and CDR2 YNFKEQ.

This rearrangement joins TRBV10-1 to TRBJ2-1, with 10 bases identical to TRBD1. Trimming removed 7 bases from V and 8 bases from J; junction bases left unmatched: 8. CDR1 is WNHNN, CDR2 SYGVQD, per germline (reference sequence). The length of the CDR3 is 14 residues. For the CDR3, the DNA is TGCGCCAGCAACCCGGGACAGGGGAAGGATGAGCAGTTCTTC. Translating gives CASNPGQGKDEQFF.

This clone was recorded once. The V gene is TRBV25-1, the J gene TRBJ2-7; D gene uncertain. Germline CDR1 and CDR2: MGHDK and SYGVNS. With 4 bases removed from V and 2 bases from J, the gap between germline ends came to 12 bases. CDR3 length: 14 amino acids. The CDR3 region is CASSAAGRTYEQYF. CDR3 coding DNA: TGTGCCAGCAGTGCGGCAGGAAGGACCTACGAGCAGTACTTC.

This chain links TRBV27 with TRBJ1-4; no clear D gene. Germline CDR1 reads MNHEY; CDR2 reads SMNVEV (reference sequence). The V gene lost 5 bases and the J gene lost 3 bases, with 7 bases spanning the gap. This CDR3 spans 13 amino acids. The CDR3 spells CASSPRANEKLFF. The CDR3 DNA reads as TGTGCCAGCAGTCCCCGAGCTAATGAAAAACTGTTTTTT. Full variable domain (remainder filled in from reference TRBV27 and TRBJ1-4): EAQVTQNPRYLITVTGKKLTVTCSQNMNHEYMSWYRQDPGLGLRQIYYSMNVEVTDKGDVPEGYKVSRKEKRNFPLILESPSPNQTSLYFCASSPRANEKLFFGSGTQLSVL.

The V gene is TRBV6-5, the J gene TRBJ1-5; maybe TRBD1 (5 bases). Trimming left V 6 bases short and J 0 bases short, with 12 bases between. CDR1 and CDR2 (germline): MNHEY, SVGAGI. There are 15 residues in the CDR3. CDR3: CASSLVGGSNQPQHF. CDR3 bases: TGTGCCAGCAGCCTGGTCGGGGGTAGCAATCAGCCCCAGCATTTT.

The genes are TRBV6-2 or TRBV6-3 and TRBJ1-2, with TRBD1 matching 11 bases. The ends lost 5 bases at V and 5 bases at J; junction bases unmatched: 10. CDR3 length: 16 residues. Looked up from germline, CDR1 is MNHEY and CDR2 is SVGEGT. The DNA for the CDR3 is TGTGCCAGCAGTCGGACAGGGGGCCCTACTGTGTATGGCTACACCTTC. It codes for CASSRTGGPTVYGYTF.

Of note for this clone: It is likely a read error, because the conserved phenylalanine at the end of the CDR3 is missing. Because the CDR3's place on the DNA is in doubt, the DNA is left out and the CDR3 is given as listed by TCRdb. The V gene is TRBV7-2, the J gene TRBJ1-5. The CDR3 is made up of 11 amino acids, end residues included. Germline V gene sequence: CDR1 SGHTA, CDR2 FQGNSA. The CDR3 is CASRVLLLAPS.

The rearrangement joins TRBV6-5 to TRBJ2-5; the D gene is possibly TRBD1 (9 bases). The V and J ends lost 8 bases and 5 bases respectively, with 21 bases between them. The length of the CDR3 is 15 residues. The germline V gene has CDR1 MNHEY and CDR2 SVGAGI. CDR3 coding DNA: TGTGCCAGCCGGGGGGGGACAGGGTTCTGGGAGACCCAGTACTTC. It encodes CASRGGTGFWETQYF.

The CDR3 coding sequence is TGTGCCAGCGAGGGGCTAGCGGGAACTGGGGCCAACGTCCTGACTTTC. Its protein product is CASEGLAGTGANVLTF. This rearrangement joins TRBV3-1 (or the pseudogene TRBV3-2) to TRBJ2-6; 9 bases fit TRBD2. The V segment lost 8 bases and the J segment 2 bases; nucleotides outside the gene matches: 7. This CDR3 is 16 amino acids long. Germline V gene sequence: CDR1 LGHDT, CDR2 YNNKEL (reference sequence).

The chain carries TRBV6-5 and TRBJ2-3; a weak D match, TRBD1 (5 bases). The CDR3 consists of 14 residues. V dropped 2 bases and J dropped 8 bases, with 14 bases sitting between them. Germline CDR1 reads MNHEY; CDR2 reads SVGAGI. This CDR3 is CASSYGARGTTQYF. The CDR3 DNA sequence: TGTGCCAGCAGTTACGGTGCTAGGGGCACTACGCAGTATTTT.

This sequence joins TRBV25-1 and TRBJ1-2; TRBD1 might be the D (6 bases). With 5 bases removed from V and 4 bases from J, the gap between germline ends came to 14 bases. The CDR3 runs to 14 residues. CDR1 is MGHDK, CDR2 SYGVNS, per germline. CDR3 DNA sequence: TGTGCCAGCAGTTCGGCAGGGGACCGCTATGGCTACACCTTC. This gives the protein CASSSAGDRYGYTF.

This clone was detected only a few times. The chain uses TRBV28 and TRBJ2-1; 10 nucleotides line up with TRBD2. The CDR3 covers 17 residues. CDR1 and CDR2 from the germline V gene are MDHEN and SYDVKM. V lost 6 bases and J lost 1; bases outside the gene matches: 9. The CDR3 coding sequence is TGTGCCAGCAGCCTAACCTCTAGCGGGAGTTCCTACAATGAGCAGTTCTTC. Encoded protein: CASSLTSSGSSYNEQFF.

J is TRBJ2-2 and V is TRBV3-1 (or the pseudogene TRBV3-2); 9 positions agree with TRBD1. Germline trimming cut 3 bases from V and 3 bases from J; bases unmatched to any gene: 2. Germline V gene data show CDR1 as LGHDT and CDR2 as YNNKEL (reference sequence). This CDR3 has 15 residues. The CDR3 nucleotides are TGTGCCAGCAGCCATTGGGACAGGGACACCGGGGAGCTGTTTTTT. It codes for CASSHWDRDTGELFF.

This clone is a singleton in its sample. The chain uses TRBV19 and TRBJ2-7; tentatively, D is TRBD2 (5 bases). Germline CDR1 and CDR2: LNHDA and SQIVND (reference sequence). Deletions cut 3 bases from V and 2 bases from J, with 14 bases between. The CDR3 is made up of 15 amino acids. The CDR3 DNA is TGTGCCAGTAGTATTGCCAGAGGGAAACCCTACGAGCAGTACTTC. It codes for CASSIARGKPYEQYF.

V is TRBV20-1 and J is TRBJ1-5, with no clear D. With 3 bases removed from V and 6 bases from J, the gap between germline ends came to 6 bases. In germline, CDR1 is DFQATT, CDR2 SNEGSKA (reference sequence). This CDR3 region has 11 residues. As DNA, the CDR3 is TGCAGTGCTAGTGCAGGTCAGCCCCAGCATTTT. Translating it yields CSASAGQPQHF.